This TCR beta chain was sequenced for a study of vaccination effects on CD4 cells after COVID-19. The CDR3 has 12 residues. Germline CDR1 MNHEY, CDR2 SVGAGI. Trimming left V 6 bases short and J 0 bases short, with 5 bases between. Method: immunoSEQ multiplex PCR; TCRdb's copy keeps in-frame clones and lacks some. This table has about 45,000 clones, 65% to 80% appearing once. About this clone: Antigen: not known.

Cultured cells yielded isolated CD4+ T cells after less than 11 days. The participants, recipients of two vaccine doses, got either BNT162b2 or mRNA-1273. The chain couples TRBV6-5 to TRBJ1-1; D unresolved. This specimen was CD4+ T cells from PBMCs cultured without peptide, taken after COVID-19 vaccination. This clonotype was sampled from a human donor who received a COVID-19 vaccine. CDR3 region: CASRWMNTEAFF. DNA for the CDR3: TGTGCCAGCAGGTGGATGAACACTGAAGCTTTCTTT.